A single sample gave rise to the 32 T cell receptor beta chains below, sequenced in a study of T-cell memory formation after mild COVID-19. TCRdb re-called the 5' RACE reads through MiXCR, storing one row per CDR3 protein. The profile shows fewer than 550,000 distinct CDR3 sequences, 15% to 25% of them singletons. Sequenced sample: PBMCs or a T cell subset sorted from them (not recorded which). All receptors come from an adult woman who had mild COVID-19 (a few samples of this study predate the infection). Cell type and time point are not known.

This clonotype came up many times. J is TRBJ2-3 and V is TRBV5-1, with 7 bases lining up with TRBD1. J lost 4 bases, V lost 5 bases, and 10 bases had no gene match. CDR3 length equals 15 residues. Germline CDR1 and CDR2: SGHRS and YFSETQ. The CDR3 region has the DNA TGCGCCAGCAGTCGACTCGACAGGGCCGCAGATACGCAGTATTTT. Its protein is CASSRLDRAADTQYF.

The chain employs TRBV2 and TRBJ2-7, with 9 bases identical to TRBD2. V lost 7 bases, J lost 0 bases, and 10 bases stayed unmatched. The germline V gene has CDR1 SNHLY and CDR2 FYNNEI. The CDR3 loop spans 16 amino acids. The CDR3 nucleotides are TGTGCCAGCAATACGCGACTAGCGGAAGCCTCCTACGAGCAGTACTTC. Residues: CASNTRLAEASYEQYF.

This clonotype has only a few counts. The genes are TRBV5-1 and TRBJ1-6; 7 positions agree with TRBD1. The CDR3 is 15 amino acids. The V gene's germline CDR1 is SGHRS and CDR2 YFSETQ. V was clipped by 0 bases and J by 9 bases; unmatched bases: 6. In nucleotides, the CDR3 is TGCGCCAGCAGCTTGGGACAGGGCCCGCGTTCACCCCTCCACTTT. This codes for CASSLGQGPRSPLHF.

This clonotype was recorded a few times. This sequence joins TRBV5-1 and TRBJ2-5; 7 nucleotides line up with TRBD1. The V gene end was trimmed by 4 bases and the J gene end by 4 bases; junction bases not matched to a gene: 4. This CDR3 has 13 residues. Germline CDR1 and CDR2: SGHRS and YFSETQ. Here the CDR3 DNA reads TGCGCCAGCAGCGTGGGACAGAGAGAGACCCAGTACTTC. Protein sequence: CASSVGQRETQYF.

The chain carries TRBV5-5 and TRBJ2-2; D is perhaps TRBD1 (5 bases). V shed 3 bases and J shed 1 base, with 10 bases lying between them. Germline V lookup: CDR1 SGHKS, CDR2 YYEKEE (reference sequence). The CDR3 has 15 residues. DNA of the CDR3: TGTGCCAGCAGCTCGACAGTTCGGAACACCGGGGAGCTGTTTTTT. Amino acid sequence: CASSSTVRNTGELFF.

This clonotype appeared a few times. V gene TRBV6-4 combines with J gene TRBJ2-5; perhaps D is TRBD1 or TRBD2 (5 bases each). This CDR3 is 16 amino acids long. The ends were cut back, 7 bases at V and 2 bases at J, with 20 bases in the middle. The germline V gene has CDR1 MRHNA and CDR2 SNTAGT. The DNA for the CDR3 is TGTGCCAGCATCAGAGGGGCGCCCAGACCTCAAGAGACCCAGTACTTC. This sequence encodes CASIRGAPRPQETQYF.

There are a few counts of this clonotype. The chain has TRBV12-3 or TRBV12-4 and TRBJ2-4; D unresolved. This CDR3 has 16 amino acids. V gave up 2 bases and J gave up 0 bases, with 11 bases separating them. The CDR3 protein is CASSLRPSLAKNIQYF. The CDR3 nucleotides are TGTGCCAGCAGTTTAAGGCCCAGCTTAGCCAAAAACATTCAGTACTTC.

This clonotype was seen a few times. The chain has TRBV25-1 and TRBJ1-1; no firm D call. The CDR3 extends over 15 amino acids. The V end lost 3 bases, the J end lost 10 bases, and 21 bases lay between the germline ends. From germline, CDR1 is MGHDK and CDR2 SYGVNS. In DNA, the CDR3 is TGTGCCAGCAGTGACCCGAGGGAGGGAACAACCCGAGCTTTCTTT. This encodes CASSDPREGTTRAFF.

The genes are TRBV12-3 or TRBV12-4 and TRBJ2-5; TRBD1 aligns across 10 bases. The ends lost 2 bases at V and 5 bases at J; junction bases unmatched: 11. The CDR3 sequence is 17 residues long. Here the CDR3 reads CASSLRAPGQGRETQYF. Here the CDR3 DNA reads TGTGCCAGCAGTTTAAGGGCCCCGGGACAGGGGCGGGAGACCCAGTACTTC.

The gene calls are TRBV5-1 and TRBJ2-3; D may be TRBD1 or TRBD2 (5 bases each). Per the germline V gene, CDR1 is SGHRS and CDR2 is YFSETQ. The CDR3 runs 16 residues. Trimming took 0 bases from V and 0 from J, leaving 11 bases between them. Written as DNA, the CDR3 is TGCGCCAGCAGCTTGGTGGGGGTCGCCAGCACAGATACGCAGTATTTT. This encodes CASSLVGVASTDTQYF.

The chain combines TRBV18 with TRBJ2-5, with no clear D. The CDR3 contains 11 residues. CDR1 and CDR2 (germline): KGHSH, LQKENI. The V end was cut by 5 bases, the J end by 5 bases, with 6 bases between. Written as DNA, the CDR3 is TGTGCCAGCTCAGACTGGGAGACCCAGTACTTC. Its translation: CASSDWETQYF.

This clonotype was observed a handful of times. This chain uses TRBV29-1 with TRBJ2-1; possibly TRBD2 for D (6 bases). The germline gives CDR1 SQVTM, CDR2 ANQGSEA. V lost 6 bases and J lost 8, with 11 bases in between. The CDR3 is made up of 11 amino acids. CDR3 nucleotide sequence: TGCAGCGTCGTTAGACTAGATGAGCAGTTCTTC. Translating gives CSVVRLDEQFF.

This clonotype was seen more than once but under ten times. This chain links TRBV7-9 with TRBJ1-1; D unclear. The CDR3 has 13 residues. Looked up from germline, CDR1 is SEHNR and CDR2 is FQNEAQ (reference sequence). Trimming stripped 4 bases from V and 5 bases from J, with 11 bases between. The CDR3 nucleotides are TGTGCCAGCAGCTCCCAGGTGGGAACTGAAGCTTTCTTT. This translates into CASSSQVGTEAFF.

This clonotype was observed a few times. The V gene is TRBV9, the J gene TRBJ1-2; possibly TRBD1 for D (5 bases). This CDR3 has 16 amino acids. Germline V lookup: CDR1 SGDLS, CDR2 YYNGEE. The V end was cut by 4 bases, the J end by 4 bases, with 20 bases between. CDR3 sequence: CASSPSLGTGPYGYTF. DNA for the CDR3: TGTGCCAGCAGCCCGAGTCTTGGGACGGGACCCTATGGCTACACCTTC. The variable domain in full, with the rest retrieved from reference TRBV9 and TRBJ1-2, is DSGVTQTPKHLITATGQRVTLRCSPRSGDLSVYWYQQSLDQGLQFLIQYYNGEERAKGNILERFSAQQFPDLHSELNLSSLELGDSALYFCASSPSLGTGPYGYTFGSGTRLTVV.

The sample holds a few counts of this clonotype. This chain connects TRBV9 to TRBJ2-3, with unresolved D. Germline V gives CDR1 SGDLS, CDR2 YYNGEE. This CDR3 has 14 amino acids. The germline V and J ends were trimmed by 0 bases and 1 base, with 6 bases remaining between them. The CDR3 is CASSVEIGTDTQYF. The CDR3 coding sequence is TGTGCCAGCAGCGTAGAGATAGGCACAGATACGCAGTATTTT.

This clonotype was seen only a few times. V and J are TRBV7-6 and TRBJ2-5; 8 positions agree with TRBD1. V shed 4 bases, J shed 5 bases, and the junction held 9 bases outside the gene matches. Germline loops: CDR1 SGHVS, CDR2 FNYEAQ. The CDR3 consists of 15 residues. Written as DNA, the CDR3 is TGTGCCAGCAGCTCACCCGCAGGGGGCCGGGAGACCCAGTACTTC. Amino acids: CASSSPAGGRETQYF.

In its sample, this clonotype was seen a few times. The chain combines TRBV4-1 with TRBJ1-2; D unresolved. There are 13 residues in the CDR3. CDR1 is MGHRA, CDR2 YSYEKL, per germline. Trimming took 6 bases from V and 5 from J, leaving 13 bases between them. CDR3 DNA: TGCGCCAGCAGTCGAGGGATATTTTATGGCTACACCTTC. Its protein product is CASSRGIFYGYTF.

The rearrangement links TRBV7-2 to TRBJ2-3; perhaps D is TRBD1 or TRBD2 (5 bases each). In germline, CDR1 is SGHTA, CDR2 FQGNSA. This CDR3 is built from 21 residues. The ends were cut back, 0 bases at V and 2 bases at J, with 27 bases in the middle. CDR3 protein: CASSLALGLSRESKVTDTQYF. For the CDR3, the DNA is TGTGCCAGCAGCTTAGCTCTTGGGCTCTCCAGGGAGTCCAAGGTCACAGATACGCAGTATTTT.

A few counts support this clonotype. The chain carries TRBV12-3 or TRBV12-4 and TRBJ2-3; 10 bases are a match to TRBD2. This CDR3 spans 16 amino acids. V lost 7 bases, J lost 6 bases, and 13 bases stayed unmatched. CDR3: CASNPDPGLAWDTQYF. In nucleotides, the CDR3 is TGTGCCAGCAACCCCGACCCGGGACTAGCGTGGGATACGCAGTATTTT.

The CDR3 DNA reads as TGCAGCGTGGTAGACACAGGGGAAGGGAACACTGAAGCTTTCTTT. Translated: CSVVDTGEGNTEAFF. V gene TRBV29-1 combines with J gene TRBJ1-1; 7 positions agree with TRBD1. CDR1 is SQVTM and CDR2 is ANQGSEA in the germline V gene. Losses at the gene ends were 6 bases for V and 1 base for J; bases not matched to a gene: 11. This CDR3 region has 15 residues.

The chain couples TRBV27 to TRBJ2-3; tentatively, D is TRBD2 (6 bases). The CDR3 loop spans 15 amino acids. Germline CDR1 is MNHEY and CDR2 is SMNVEV (reference sequence). V was trimmed by 2 bases and J by 2 bases, leaving 11 bases between them. CDR3 residues: CASSLEAGTTDTQYF. The DNA of the CDR3 is TGTGCCAGCAGTTTAGAGGCGGGGACCACAGATACGCAGTATTTT.

V usage is TRBV6-4 and J usage is TRBJ2-3; 8 bases map to TRBD2. The trim removed 3 bases at V and 4 bases at J, leaving 6 bases unmatched. CDR3 length: 15 amino acids. Per germline, CDR1 MRHNA and CDR2 SNTAGT. The CDR3 loop is CASSETGGAADTQYF. CDR3 sequence (DNA): TGTGCCAGCAGTGAAACCGGGGGGGCCGCAGATACGCAGTATTTT.

This clonotype has just a few counts. The J gene is TRBJ1-5, the V gene TRBV9, with TRBD1 as a possible D gene (6 bases). The CDR3 is 14 residues long. CDR1 and CDR2 (germline): SGDLS, YYNGEE. V was pared by 7 bases and J by 0 bases, with 11 bases between. The CDR3 DNA is TGTGCCAGCGAAGGGGGTTATAGCAATCAGCCCCAGCATTTT. Encoded protein: CASEGGYSNQPQHF.

This clonotype was observed a handful of times. The chain is built from TRBV16 and TRBJ1-5; no clear D gene. V gave up 3 bases and J gave up 4 bases, with 10 bases separating them. The CDR3 has 14 residues. Germline assignment: CDR1 KGHSY and CDR2 FQNENV. CDR3 nucleotide sequence: TGTGCCAGCAGCCATGCGCCAGGAAATCAGCCCCAGCATTTT. Amino acids: CASSHAPGNQPQHF.

This clonotype has only a few counts. J is TRBJ2-1 and V is TRBV14; D is tentatively TRBD1 or TRBD2 (7 bases each). From germline, CDR1 is SGHDN and CDR2 FVKESK. The CDR3 loop spans 19 amino acids. Trimming cost V 1 base and J 0 bases, with 19 bases left between them. Here the CDR3 DNA reads TGTGCCAGCAGCCAAGGGGCCGCAGGGGGGGAAAGCTCCTACAATGAGCAGTTCTTC. As protein: CASSQGAAGGESSYNEQFF.

This rearrangement joins TRBV29-1 to TRBJ2-5, with D uncertain. CDR1 is SQVTM, CDR2 ANQGSEA, per germline. Trimming took 1 base from V and 2 from J, leaving 11 bases between them. The CDR3 is 14 residues long. The DNA of the CDR3 is TGCAGCGTTGAAGGGGTCGGAAATCAAGAGACCCAGTACTTC. This encodes CSVEGVGNQETQYF.

V is TRBV12-3 or TRBV12-4 and J is TRBJ1-2; the match to TRBD1 covers 11 bases. Germline trimming cut 4 bases from V and 8 bases from J; bases unmatched to any gene: 6. The CDR3 totals 14 residues. In nucleotides, the CDR3 is TGTGCCAGCAGTTACACCGGGACAGGGGGAGGCTACACCTTC. This gives the protein CASSYTGTGGGYTF.

The rearrangement uses TRBV18 and TRBJ2-5, with 7 bases identical to TRBD1. V trimming: 5 bases; J trimming: 5 bases; junction bases outside the gene matches: 11. CDR3 size: 15 residues. Germline loops: CDR1 KGHSH, CDR2 LQKENI. The DNA for the CDR3 is TGTGCCAGCTCATCCAGAACAGGGGAATGGGAGACCCAGTACTTC. It codes for CASSSRTGEWETQYF.

The chain links TRBV9 to TRBJ1-2; TRBD1 might be the D (5 bases). V was shortened by 0 bases and J by 7 bases, with 19 bases between the two germline ends. The CDR3 is 16 amino acids. CDR1 is SGDLS, CDR2 YYNGEE, per germline. DNA for the CDR3: TGTGCCAGCAGCGTAGTAGCAGGTCCGGGGGTCAGTGGCTACACCTTC. Translated: CASSVVAGPGVSGYTF.

This clonotype was picked up a small number of times. This chain uses TRBV2 with TRBJ1-1; D ambiguous. The CDR3 runs to 13 residues. The V end was cut by 5 bases, the J end by 0 bases, with 7 bases between. Germline CDR1 reads SNHLY; CDR2 reads FYNNEI. The CDR3, as DNA: TGTGCCAGCAGTAAGATCCTGAACACTGAAGCTTTCTTT. It translates to CASSKILNTEAFF.

V gene TRBV6-2 or TRBV6-3 combines with J gene TRBJ1-1; no clear D. The CDR3 is 14 residues long. Trimming left V 8 bases short and J 1 base short, with 14 bases between. Germline values: CDR1 MNHEY, CDR2 SVGEGT. This CDR3 is CASLSLAGNTEAFF. CDR3 DNA: TGTGCCAGCTTGAGTTTGGCAGGGAACACTGAAGCTTTCTTT.

This clonotype appeared a few times. The chain links TRBV12-3 or TRBV12-4 to TRBJ1-6; TRBD1 agrees at 8 bases. CDR3 size: 14 residues. V lost 4 bases, J lost 9 bases, and 5 bases stayed unmatched. CDR3 coding DNA: TGTGCCAGCAGTTACGGACAGGGAGCTTCACCCCTCCACTTT. It yields the protein CASSYGQGASPLHF.